This paragraph reports one T cell receptor (beta chain). The data are from a study of response to subunit inactivated influenza vaccine. The germline gives CDR1 SGHAT, CDR2 FQNNGV. This CDR3 spans 16 amino acids. The V gene end was trimmed by 4 bases and the J gene end by 3 bases; junction bases not matched to a gene: 8. TCRdb re-called the RT-PCR reads through MiXCR, storing one row per CDR3 protein. The sample contains some 570,000 distinct CDR3 sequences, over 9% of which appear only once. These data were also filed under a second study, of T cells expressing NK-cell markers. That paper adds: Making the TCR beta cDNA relied on 5'RACE template switching with UMIs.

The material was PBMCs from blood, obtained on the day of vaccination. The chain has TRBV11-2 and TRBJ2-2; 7 bases map to TRBD1. The origin of this receptor is a man over 45 who received an inactivated influenza vaccine. In nucleotides, the CDR3 is TGTGCCAGCAGCTCAACCGGACAGGACTACACCGGGGAGCTGTTTTTT. Its translation: CASSSTGQDYTGELFF.